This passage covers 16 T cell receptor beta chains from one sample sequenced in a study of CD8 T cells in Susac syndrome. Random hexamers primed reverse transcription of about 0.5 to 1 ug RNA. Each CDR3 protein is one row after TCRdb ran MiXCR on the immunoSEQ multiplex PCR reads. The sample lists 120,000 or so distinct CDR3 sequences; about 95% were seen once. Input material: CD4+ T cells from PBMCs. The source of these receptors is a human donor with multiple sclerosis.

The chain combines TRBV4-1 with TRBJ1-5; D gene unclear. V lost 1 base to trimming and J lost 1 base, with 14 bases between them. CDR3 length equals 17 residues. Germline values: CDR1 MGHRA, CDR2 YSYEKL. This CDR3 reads CASSQVPGGVSNQPQHF. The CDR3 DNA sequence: TGCGCCAGCAGCCAAGTCCCGGGTGGGGTGAGCAATCAGCCCCAGCATTTT.

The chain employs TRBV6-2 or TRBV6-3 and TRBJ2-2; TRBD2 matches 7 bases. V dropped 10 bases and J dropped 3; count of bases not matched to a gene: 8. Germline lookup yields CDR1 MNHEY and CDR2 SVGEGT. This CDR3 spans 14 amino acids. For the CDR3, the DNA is TGTGCCACAAAGCGGGACCGACACACCGGGGAGCTGTTTTTT. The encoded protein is CATKRDRHTGELFF.

The CDR3, as DNA: TGCAGTGCTAGAATGGTGGGGAACTATAATTCACCCCTCCACTTT. Translating it yields CSARMVGNYNSPLHF. The chain has TRBV20-1 and TRBJ1-6; D is uncertain. With 2 bases removed from V and 3 bases from J, the gap between germline ends came to 11 bases. The CDR3 consists of 15 residues. Germline V lookup: CDR1 DFQATT, CDR2 SNEGSKA (reference sequence).

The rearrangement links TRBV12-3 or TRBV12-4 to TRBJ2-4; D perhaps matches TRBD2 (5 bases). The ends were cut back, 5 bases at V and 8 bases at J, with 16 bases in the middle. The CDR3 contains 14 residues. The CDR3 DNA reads TGTGCCAGCAGTCCTCAAGAGAGGGTGCACATTCAGTACTTC. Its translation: CASSPQERVHIQYF.

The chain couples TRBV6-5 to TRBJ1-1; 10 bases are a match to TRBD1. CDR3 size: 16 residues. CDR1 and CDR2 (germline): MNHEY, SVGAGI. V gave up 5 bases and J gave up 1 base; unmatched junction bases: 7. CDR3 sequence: CASSHRTGGGNTEAFF. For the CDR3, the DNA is TGTGCCAGCAGTCACCGGACAGGGGGGGGGAACACTGAAGCTTTCTTT.

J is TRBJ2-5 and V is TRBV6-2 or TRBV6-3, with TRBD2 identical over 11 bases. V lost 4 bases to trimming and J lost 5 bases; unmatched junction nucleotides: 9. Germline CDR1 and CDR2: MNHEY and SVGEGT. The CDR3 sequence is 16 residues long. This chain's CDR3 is CASSSFSGGARETQYF. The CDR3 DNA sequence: TGTGCCAGCAGTTCTTTTAGCGGGGGGGCCCGTGAGACCCAGTACTTC.

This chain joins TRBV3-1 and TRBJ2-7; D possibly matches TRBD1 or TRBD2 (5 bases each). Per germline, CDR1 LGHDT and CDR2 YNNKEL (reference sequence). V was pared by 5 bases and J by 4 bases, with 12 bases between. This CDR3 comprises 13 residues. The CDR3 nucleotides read TGTGCCAGCAGCTCCGGGACCAATTACGAGCAGTACTTC. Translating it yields CASSSGTNYEQYF.

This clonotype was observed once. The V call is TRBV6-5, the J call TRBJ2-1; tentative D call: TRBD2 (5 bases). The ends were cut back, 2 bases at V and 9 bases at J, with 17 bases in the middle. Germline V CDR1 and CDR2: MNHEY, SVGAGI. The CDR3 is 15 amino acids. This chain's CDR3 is CASSYTKQLGGEQFF. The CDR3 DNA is TGTGCCAGCAGTTACACGAAACAACTAGGAGGTGAGCAGTTCTTC.

Here the CDR3 reads CASSPTTRIADEQYF. The DNA for the CDR3 is TGTGCCAGCTCACCAACCACAAGGATTGCGGACGAGCAGTACTTC. The rearrangement joins TRBV18 to TRBJ2-7, with D unclear. CDR1 KGHSH and CDR2 LQKENI come from the germline V gene. There are 15 residues in the CDR3. The V end was cut by 2 bases, the J end by 5 bases, with 16 bases between.

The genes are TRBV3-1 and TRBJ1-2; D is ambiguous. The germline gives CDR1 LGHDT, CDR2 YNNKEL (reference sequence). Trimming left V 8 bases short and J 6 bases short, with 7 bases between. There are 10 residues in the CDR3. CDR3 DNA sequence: TGTGCCAGCTCGGGTGATGGCTACACCTTC. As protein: CASSGDGYTF.

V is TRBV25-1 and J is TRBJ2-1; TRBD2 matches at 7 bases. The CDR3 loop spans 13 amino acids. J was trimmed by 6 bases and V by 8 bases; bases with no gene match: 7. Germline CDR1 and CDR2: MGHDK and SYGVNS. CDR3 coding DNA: TGTGCCAGCGTTCGGGACTACTCCAATGAGCAGTTCTTC. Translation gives CASVRDYSNEQFF.

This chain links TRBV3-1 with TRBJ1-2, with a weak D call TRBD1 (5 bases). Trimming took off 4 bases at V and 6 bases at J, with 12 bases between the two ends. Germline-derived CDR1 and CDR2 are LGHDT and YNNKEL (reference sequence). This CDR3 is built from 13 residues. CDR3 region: CASSLERGDGYTF. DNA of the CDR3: TGTGCCAGCAGCCTCGAAAGGGGCGATGGCTACACCTTC.

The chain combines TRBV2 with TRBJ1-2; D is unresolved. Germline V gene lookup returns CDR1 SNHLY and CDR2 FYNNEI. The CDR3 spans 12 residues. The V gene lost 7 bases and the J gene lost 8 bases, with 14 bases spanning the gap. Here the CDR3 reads CASTLGAGGYTF. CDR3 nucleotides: TGTGCCAGCACATTGGGAGCTGGGGGCTACACCTTC.

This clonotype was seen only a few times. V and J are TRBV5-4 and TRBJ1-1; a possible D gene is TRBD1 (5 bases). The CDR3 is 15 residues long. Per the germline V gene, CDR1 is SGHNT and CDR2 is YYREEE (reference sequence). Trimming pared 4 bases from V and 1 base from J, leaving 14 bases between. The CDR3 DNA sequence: TGTGCCAGCAGCGGGCGAGGGACGCGGAACACTGAAGCTTTCTTT. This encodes CASSGRGTRNTEAFF. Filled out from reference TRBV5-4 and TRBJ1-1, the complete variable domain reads ETGVTQSPTHLIKTRGQQVTLRCSSQSGHNTVSWYQQALGQGPQFIFQYYREEENGRGNFPPRFSGLQFPNYSSELNVNALELDDSALYLCASSGRGTRNTEAFFGQGTRLTVV.

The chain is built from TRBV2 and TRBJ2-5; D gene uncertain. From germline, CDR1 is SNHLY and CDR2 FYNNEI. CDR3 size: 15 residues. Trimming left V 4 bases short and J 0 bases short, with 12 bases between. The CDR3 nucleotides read TGTGCCAGCAGTGTGGAAGGGCAGTACCAAGAGACCCAGTACTTC. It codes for CASSVEGQYQETQYF. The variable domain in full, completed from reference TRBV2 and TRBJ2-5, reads EPEVTQTPSHQVTQMGQEVILRCVPISNHLYFYWYRQILGQKVEFLVSFYNNEISEKSEIFDDQFSVERPDGSNFTLKIRSTKLEDSAMYFCASSVEGQYQETQYFGPGTRLLVL.

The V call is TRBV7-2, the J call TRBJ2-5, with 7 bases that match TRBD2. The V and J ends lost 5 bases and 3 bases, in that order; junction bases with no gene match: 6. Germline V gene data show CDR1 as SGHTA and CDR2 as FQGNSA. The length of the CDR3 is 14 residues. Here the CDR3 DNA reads TGTGCCAGCAGCGAGGGGACTATCAAAGAGACCCAGTACTTC. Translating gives CASSEGTIKETQYF.